This TCR beta chain came from a study of CD4 T cells in relation to SARS-CoV-2 and coronaviruses. The V gene's germline CDR1 is LNHDA and CDR2 SQIVND (reference sequence). Trimming stripped 3 bases from V and 0 bases from J, with 11 bases between. This CDR3 has 15 amino acids. CD4+ T cells from unexposed donors were obtained before the COVID-19 pandemic (2011-2018). CD4+ T cells were isolated from the cells after about 11 days of culture. The table came from immunoSEQ multiplex PCR; TCRdb's copy has only in-frame clones and leaves some out. The data show about 29,000 clones, around 84% seen once. Of note for this clone: The antigen remains undetermined.

Sequences were obtained from CD4+ T cells from PBMCs, cultured in vitro. The V gene is TRBV19, the J gene TRBJ1-2; TRBD1 might be the D (6 bases). The sequence came from a human donor in good health. For the CDR3, the DNA is TGTGCCAGTAGTATCCGGACAGTCGCTAACTATGGCTACACCTTC. Amino acid sequence: CASSIRTVANYGYTF.